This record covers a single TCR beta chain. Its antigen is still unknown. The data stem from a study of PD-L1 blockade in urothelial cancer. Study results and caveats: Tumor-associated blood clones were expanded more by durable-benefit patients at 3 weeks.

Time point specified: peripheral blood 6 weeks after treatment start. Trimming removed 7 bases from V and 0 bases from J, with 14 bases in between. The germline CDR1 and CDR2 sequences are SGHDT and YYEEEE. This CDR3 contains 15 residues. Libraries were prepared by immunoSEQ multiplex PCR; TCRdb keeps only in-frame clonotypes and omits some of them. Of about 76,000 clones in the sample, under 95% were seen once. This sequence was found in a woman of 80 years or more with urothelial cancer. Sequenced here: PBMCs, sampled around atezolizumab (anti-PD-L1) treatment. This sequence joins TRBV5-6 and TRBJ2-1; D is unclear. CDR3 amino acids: CASSPSRSSYNEQFF. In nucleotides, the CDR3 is TGTGCCAGCTCCCCCAGTCGGAGCTCCTACAATGAGCAGTTCTTC.